This T cell receptor beta chain came from a study of blood T cell repertoires in COVID-19. Overall study context: Whether acute or convalescent, the COVID-19 samples came from the United States, Italy and Spain. PBMCs, B-cell-depleted T cells, or T cells were the source of the cDNA or gDNA that made up the material.

It was during active infection that Seattle patients were enrolled and then longitudinally followed. Per germline, CDR1 SGHRS and CDR2 YFSETQ. V shed 4 bases, J shed 6 bases, and the junction held 8 bases outside the gene matches. The CDR3 contains 15 residues. In the authors' workflow: Reference gene primer amplification in the assay estimated nucleated cell counts. Sequencing used immunoSEQ multiplex PCR; TCRdb keeps in-frame clones, though not all of them. V and J calls and clone size follow that table, whereas D and trimming were derived from the DNA. The sample yields 360,000 or so clones, roughly nine tenths seen once.

The specimen sequenced was peripheral blood. The TCR comes from a woman aged 60 to 75 with COVID-19, enrolled during active disease. This chain links TRBV5-1 with TRBJ2-1, with TRBD2 matching over 9 bases. The CDR3 region has the DNA TGCGCCAGCAGCCCCTCGGGCGGGGGGGTCAATGAGCAGTTCTTC. Translated, it gives CASSPSGGGVNEQFF.